These T cell receptor beta chains were read from a single sample in a study of a mutant IDH1 vaccine in newly diagnosed glioma. The protocol was immunoSEQ multiplex PCR, while the TCRdb copy is restricted to in-frame clones and leaves out a portion. Of around 55,000 clones in the sample, 80% were seen once. The antigens of these receptors remain unknown. The sequencing used PBMCs, collected from a glioma patient whose treatment included an IDH1 peptide vaccine. The receptors derive from a man aged 40-50 years with glioma. Each CDR3 is given with its conserved first and last residue. A D gene is named only where the DNA matches it firmly.

V gene	D gene	J gene	CDR3 length	CDR3 protein
TRBV4-2	TRBD2	TRBJ2-3	16	CASSPEAGGPGDTQYF
TRBV19	-	TRBJ1-1	12	CASSIGAAEAFF
TRBV15	-	TRBJ2-7	14	CATRRGGNSYEQYF
TRBV4-1	-	TRBJ2-5	19	CASSPKRREGPGTQETQYF
TRBV19	-	TRBJ1-2	11	CASSLGTGYTF
TRBV7-8	-	TRBJ2-5	16	CASSLNRPNTQETQYF
TRBV6-1	TRBD2	TRBJ2-5	14	CAIHVAGGLGTQYF
TRBV15	-	TRBJ2-3	14	CATSTGVVGDTQYF
TRBV15	-	TRBJ2-1	11	CATILSRGQFF
TRBV7-8	-	TRBJ1-5	13	CASSSGTYQPQHF
TRBV7-9	TRBD2	TRBJ2-5	16	CASSRTSGGIQETQYF
TRBV7-9	-	TRBJ1-1	14	CASSLDTSSSEAFF
TRBV15	-	TRBJ1-1	14	CATSRVVTNTEAFF
TRBV5-6	TRBD1	TRBJ1-2	16	CASSQITGGGGYGYTF
TRBV10-2	-	-	13	CASSPGQVYEQYF
TRBV7-9	-	TRBJ2-2	15	CASSNGRFFGGELFF